This is a list of T cell receptor beta chains from one sample in a study of T cell responses to AZD1222 COVID-19 vaccine. The method was immunoSEQ multiplex PCR; TCRdb's version includes in-frame clones alone and lacks a portion of them. The sample lists some 150,000 clones; around 92% were seen once. This sample comprised peripheral blood, obtained on day 0 of MenACWY control vaccination. Receptors originate from an adult in good health. Both conserved end residues are part of each CDR3.

v_call: TRBV15; cdr3_aa: CATSPLGTVNVMNTEAFF
v_call: TRBV2; cdr3_aa: CASRKDRNTEAFF
v_call: TRBV13; cdr3_aa: CASSLEGGNTGELFF
v_call: TRBV19; cdr3_aa: CASSIGGGIHYGYTF
v_call: TRBV13; cdr3_aa: CASSFPSGPGGNEQFF
v_call: TRBV19; cdr3_aa: CASSRYQGIYGYTF
v_call: TRBV6-2/TRBV6-3; cdr3_aa: CASSRVLGGTEAFF
v_call: TRBV4-3; cdr3_aa: CASSQADGANVLTF
v_call: TRBV6-5; cdr3_aa: CASSYGREMVADTQYF
v_call: TRBV3-1/TRBV3-2; cdr3_aa: CASSQESGGSYNEQFF
v_call: TRBV13; cdr3_aa: CASSLVLTSLTHEQYF
v_call: TRBV27; cdr3_aa: CASTPWGGVQGYTF
v_call: TRBV29-1; cdr3_aa: CSAGGSGSPVELFF
v_call: TRBV25-1; cdr3_aa: CASRGRVVEKLFF
v_call: TRBV19; cdr3_aa: CASSTNRASPEGYTF
v_call: TRBV12-3/TRBV12-4; cdr3_aa: CASSFREETQYF
v_call: TRBV28; cdr3_aa: CASSPMDIPGNTIYF
v_call: TRBV28; cdr3_aa: CASAWGGRWEQYF
v_call: TRBV4-3; cdr3_aa: CASSQDQGSDNEQFF
v_call: TRBV12-3/TRBV12-4; cdr3_aa: CASRRGQNDGYTF
v_call: TRBV6-5; cdr3_aa: CASTKDRGLSQPQHF